The 10 T cell receptor beta chains below come from one sample, sequenced in a study of CD8 T cells in Susac syndrome. Random hexamers served to reverse transcribe about 0.5 to 1 ug RNA. TCRdb fed the immunoSEQ multiplex PCR reads into MiXCR, producing one record per CDR3 protein. The sample lists about 110,000 distinct CDR3 sequences, around 94% seen once, with 0.41% in the top ten. The sequenced sample was CD8+ T cells from PBMCs. These receptor sequences come from a human donor with Susac syndrome.

The table lists this clonotype with a count of one. The rearrangement uses TRBV4-2 and TRBJ2-2; D gene ambiguous. The CDR3 consists of 13 residues. CDR1 is LGHNA and CDR2 is YNFKEQ in the germline V gene. V was shortened by 4 bases and J by 7 bases, with 10 bases between the two germline ends. CDR3 sequence (DNA): TGTGCCAGCAGCCCCTGGATGGGCGGGGAGCTGTTTTTT. It specifies CASSPWMGGELFF.

The gene calls are TRBV7-3 and TRBJ2-2; possible D gene TRBD2, 5 bases. Germline CDR1 and CDR2: SGHTA and FQGTGA. V shed 5 bases and J shed 7 bases, with 11 bases lying between them. The length of the CDR3 is 13 residues. The CDR3, as DNA: TGTGCCAGCAGCATTCTAGCAGACGGGGAGCTGTTTTTT. Its translation: CASSILADGELFF.

The rearrangement uses TRBV6-5 and TRBJ2-1; D could derive from TRBD1 or TRBD2 (5 bases each). Germline V gene lookup returns CDR1 MNHEY and CDR2 SVGAGI. This CDR3 is built from 13 residues. Deletions cut 10 bases from V and 5 bases from J, with 15 bases between. The CDR3: CATRTGPDNEQFF. CDR3 in DNA: TGTGCCACCAGAACGGGACCTGACAATGAGCAGTTCTTC.

V usage is TRBV11-2 and J usage is TRBJ1-6; 9 bases agree with TRBD1. The CDR3 is made up of 13 amino acids. Germline V CDR1 and CDR2: SGHAT, FQNNGV. The trim removed 10 bases at V and 6 bases at J, leaving 4 bases unmatched. CDR3 nucleotide sequence: TGTGCCACCCCGGGACAGGGTAATTCACCCCTCCACTTT. This encodes CATPGQGNSPLHF.

V and J are TRBV9 and TRBJ2-3; the D is unclear. V was shortened by 3 bases and J by 5 bases, with 7 bases between the two germline ends. The CDR3 covers 12 residues. In germline, CDR1 is SGDLS, CDR2 YYNGEE. The chain's CDR3 is CASSDGVDTQYF. CDR3 sequence (DNA): TGTGCCAGCAGCGACGGAGTAGATACGCAGTATTTT.

V is TRBV5-4 and J is TRBJ1-6; 8 bases are shared with TRBD1. The germline CDR1 and CDR2 sequences are SGHNT and YYREEE (reference sequence). J lost 7 bases, V lost 0 bases, and 6 bases had no gene match. The length of the CDR3 is 16 residues. CDR3 amino acids: CASSLAPGGENSPLHF. DNA for the CDR3: TGTGCCAGCAGCTTGGCCCCAGGGGGCGAGAATTCACCCCTCCACTTT.

This rearrangement joins TRBV20-1 to TRBJ2-1, with D maybe TRBD1 (6 bases). V lost 4 bases to trimming and J lost 8 bases, with 18 bases between them. This CDR3 region has 14 residues. Per the germline V gene, CDR1 is DFQATT and CDR2 is SNEGSKA (reference sequence). The CDR3 here is CSANRPGVDDEQFF. DNA for the CDR3: TGCAGTGCTAACCGGCCAGGGGTAGACGATGAGCAGTTCTTC.

The V call is TRBV3-1, the J call TRBJ2-7; D is unresolved. CDR3 length: 13 amino acids. V dropped 0 bases and J dropped 9 bases, with 12 bases sitting between them. CDR1 and CDR2 (germline): LGHDT, YNNKEL (reference sequence). The CDR3 coding sequence is TGTGCCAGCAGCCAAGACGCAGTCTACCGGCAGTACTTC. Translated: CASSQDAVYRQYF.

The chain is built from TRBV7-8 and TRBJ1-6; 11 bases agree with TRBD1. With 4 bases clipped from V and 12 bases from J, the junction kept 2 bases outside the gene matches. The CDR3 length is 13 residues. Germline V gene data show CDR1 as SGHVS and CDR2 as FQNEAQ. CDR3: CASSSGQGGPLHF. As DNA, the CDR3 is TGTGCCAGCAGCTCGGGACAGGGGGGACCCCTCCACTTT.

The J gene is TRBJ2-5, the V gene TRBV24-1; D gene unclear. Trimming cost V 2 bases and J 4 bases, with 10 bases left between them. Germline-derived CDR1 and CDR2 are KGHDR and SFDVKD. The CDR3 consists of 14 residues. In nucleotides, the CDR3 is TGTGCCACCAGTGATTCATCCTCCCGAGAGACCCAGTACTTC. Amino acids: CATSDSSSRETQYF.